Shown below are 20 T cell receptor beta chains from a single sample sequenced in a study of beta chain features in type 1 diabetes. cDNA synthesis used the whole RNA isolate, giving expressed TCRB sequences. TCRdb's table, derived via immunoSEQ multiplex PCR, lists solely in-frame clones and lacks some. The table has about 130,000 clones, roughly a tenth seen once. The sample consisted of central memory CD4+ T cells from blood. The source of these receptors is a young man in good health.

The chain carries TRBV18 and TRBJ2-5; TRBD2 is a possible D gene (6 bases). Germline V gene data show CDR1 as KGHSH and CDR2 as LQKENI. The V and J ends lost 1 base and 4 bases respectively, with 10 bases between them. The CDR3 runs to 14 residues. The CDR3 nucleotides read TGTGCCAGCTCACCACGGAGGGGAAGAGAGACCCAGTACTTC. Its protein is CASSPRRGRETQYF.

This clone was counted ten times or more. V gene TRBV30 combines with J gene TRBJ2-1; D is perhaps TRBD2 (5 bases). The CDR3 length is 13 residues. Germline loops: CDR1 GTSNPN, CDR2 SVGIG (reference sequence). With 0 bases removed from V and 8 bases from J, the gap between germline ends came to 11 bases. This chain's CDR3 is CAWSVLAGYEQFF. The CDR3 DNA reads TGTGCCTGGAGTGTACTGGCGGGTTATGAGCAGTTCTTC.

The V and J genes are TRBV30 and TRBJ1-2, with D unclear. This CDR3 has 11 amino acids. V dropped 2 bases and J dropped 6 bases, with 7 bases sitting between them. Germline CDR1 and CDR2: GTSNPN and SVGIG (reference sequence). This CDR3 reads CAWSQRDGYTF. CDR3 nucleotide sequence: TGTGCCTGGAGTCAGAGGGATGGCTACACCTTC. Using reference TRBV30 and TRBJ1-2 for the parts outside the CDR3, the full variable domain is SQTIHQWPATLVQPVGSPLSLECTVEGTSNPNLYWYRQAAGRGLQLLFYSVGIGQISSEVPQNLSASRPQDRQFILSSKKLLLSDSGFYLCAWSQRDGYTFGSGTRLTVV.

This clone appeared a few times. V usage is TRBV18 and J usage is TRBJ2-7; 9 positions agree with TRBD1. The germline V gene has CDR1 KGHSH and CDR2 LQKENI. J gave up 6 bases and V 0 bases, and 6 bases lay outside the gene matches. The CDR3 sequence is 15 residues long. The CDR3 nucleotides are TGTGCCAGCTCACCACCAGCGACAGGGGGGGGCGAGCAGTACTTC. Its protein product is CASSPPATGGGEQYF. The variable domain in full, with the rest retrieved from reference TRBV18 and TRBJ2-7, is NAGVMQNPRHLVRRRGQEARLRCSPMKGHSHVYWYRQLPEEGLKFMVYLQKENIIDESGMPKERFSAEFPKEGPSILRIQQVVRGDSAAYFCASSPPATGGGEQYFGPGTRLTVT.

The chain links TRBV9 to TRBJ2-5, with 11 bases lining up with TRBD2. V gave up 0 bases and J gave up 2 bases; unmatched junction bases: 6. The germline V gene encodes CDR1 SGDLS and CDR2 YYNGEE. CDR3 length: 17 residues. This CDR3 is CASSVALAGGSQETQYF. The CDR3, as DNA: TGTGCCAGCAGCGTAGCTCTAGCGGGGGGCTCACAAGAGACCCAGTACTTC.

The sample holds many counts of this clone. The chain links TRBV5-1 to TRBJ2-5, with D possibly being TRBD2 (6 bases). Per the germline V gene, CDR1 is SGHRS and CDR2 is YFSETQ. Trimming shortened V by 4 bases and J by 5 bases, and 12 bases separated the two germline ends. The CDR3 length is 13 residues. This CDR3 reads CASSPTAGETQYF. DNA of the CDR3: TGCGCCAGCAGCCCGACTGCGGGGGAGACCCAGTACTTC.

The V call is TRBV5-4, the J call TRBJ2-7; D is perhaps TRBD1 (5 bases). There are 14 residues in the CDR3. Germline-derived CDR1 and CDR2 are SGHNT and YYREEE (reference sequence). The V end was cut by 4 bases, the J end by 0 bases, with 11 bases between. The CDR3, as DNA: TGTGCCAGCAGCCTTGGACACTTCTCCTACGAGCAGTACTTC. Translating gives CASSLGHFSYEQYF.

In its sample, this clone was seen a few times. The V call is TRBV29-1, the J call TRBJ2-1; D possibly corresponds to TRBD2 (5 bases). Germline V gives CDR1 SQVTM, CDR2 ANQGSEA. The ends were cut back, 1 base at V and 4 bases at J, with 11 bases in the middle. There are 14 residues in the CDR3. CDR3 in amino acids: CSVEGGWTYNEQFF. The CDR3 region has the DNA TGCAGCGTTGAAGGCGGGTGGACTTACAATGAGCAGTTCTTC.

The chain joins TRBV2 to TRBJ1-5, with 10 positions matching TRBD1. J was trimmed by 6 bases and V by 6 bases; bases with no gene match: 2. This CDR3 contains 13 residues. Germline assignment: CDR1 SNHLY and CDR2 FYNNEI. CDR3 bases: TGTGCCAGCAGGGGACAGGGGAGTCAGCCCCAGCATTTT. It codes for CASRGQGSQPQHF.

This clone was observed a few times. The chain uses TRBV2 and TRBJ2-7, with D perhaps TRBD2 (5 bases). Germline V gene data show CDR1 as SNHLY and CDR2 as FYNNEI. The V end lost 0 bases, the J end lost 5 bases, and 11 bases lay between the germline ends. The CDR3 has 14 residues. CDR3 residues: CASSEAGDLDEQYF. CDR3 DNA: TGTGCCAGCAGTGAAGCGGGAGATTTGGACGAGCAGTACTTC.

The chain has TRBV10-3 and TRBJ1-2; tentative D call: TRBD1 (5 bases). CDR3 size: 14 residues. Germline CDR1 is ENHRY and CDR2 is SYGVKD. V was cut by 6 bases and J by 8 bases, with 19 bases left in between. The chain's CDR3 is CAISRTPTGGGYTF. CDR3 in DNA: TGTGCCATCAGCCGGACCCCGACGGGGGGGGGCTACACCTTC.

This clone was found a few times. J is TRBJ2-2 and V is TRBV6-4; TRBD1 aligns across 8 bases. Per germline, CDR1 MRHNA and CDR2 SNTAGT. The CDR3 consists of 14 residues. J was trimmed by 7 bases and V by 4 bases; bases with no gene match: 5. The CDR3 sequence: CASSARTGHGELFF. The CDR3 DNA reads as TGTGCCAGCAGTGCCCGGACAGGGCACGGGGAGCTGTTTTTT.

This sequence joins TRBV7-9 and TRBJ2-2, with 9 bases fitting TRBD2. This CDR3 has 17 residues. V lost 1 base, J lost 1 base, and 4 bases stayed unmatched. CDR1 and CDR2 from the germline V gene are SEHNR and FQNEAQ (reference sequence). The CDR3 reads CASSLGLAGMNTGELFF. The CDR3 DNA sequence: TGTGCCAGCAGCTTAGGGCTAGCGGGAATGAACACCGGGGAGCTGTTTTTT.

The chain links TRBV11-2 to TRBJ1-2, with D perhaps matching TRBD1 (6 bases). The CDR3 extends over 15 amino acids. V lost 5 bases to trimming and J lost 1 base, with 14 bases between them. Germline assignment: CDR1 SGHAT and CDR2 FQNNGV. CDR3 region: CASSQGQTINYGYTF. CDR3 DNA: TGTGCCAGCAGCCAAGGACAGACAATTAACTATGGCTACACCTTC.

This clone was counted between two and nine times. The gene calls are TRBV4-1 and TRBJ2-3, with a tentative D call TRBD2 (5 bases). The CDR3 has 16 residues. Per germline, CDR1 MGHRA and CDR2 YSYEKL. With 1 base removed from V and 1 base from J, the gap between germline ends came to 12 bases. The DNA for the CDR3 is TGCGCCAGCAGCCAAGCTGGTGCGGGTGGCACAGATACGCAGTATTTT. Protein sequence: CASSQAGAGGTDTQYF.

This clone showed up just a few times. V is TRBV21-1 and J is TRBJ2-5; the tabulated D call, TRBD1, remains unverified against the DNA. The J call may be in error: the DNA end matches TRBJ2-7 better. TRBV21-1 is a known pseudogene. The CDR3 spans 15 residues. CDR3 region: CASSNREGVESEQYF. For the CDR3, the DNA is TGTGCCAGCAGCAACCGCGAAGGGGTGGAGTCCGAGCAGTACTTC.

This chain links TRBV5-4 with TRBJ2-1, with TRBD1 matching over 8 bases. There are 15 residues in the CDR3. The germline gives CDR1 SGHNT, CDR2 YYREEE (reference sequence). The ends lost 4 bases at V and 5 bases at J; junction bases unmatched: 8. The CDR3 DNA is TGTGCCAGCAGCCCCGGACAGGGTAGAGACAATGAGCAGTTCTTC. It specifies CASSPGQGRDNEQFF.

The V gene is TRBV9, the J gene TRBJ1-4; 7 bases agree with TRBD1. V lost 4 bases, J lost 2 bases, and 5 bases stayed unmatched. CDR3 length equals 15 residues. CDR1 is SGDLS, CDR2 YYNGEE, per germline. CDR3 region: CASSTRQGTNEKLFF. CDR3 sequence (DNA): TGTGCCAGCAGCACTCGACAGGGTACTAATGAAAAACTGTTTTTT. The variable domain in full, with the rest retrieved from reference TRBV9 and TRBJ1-4, is DSGVTQTPKHLITATGQRVTLRCSPRSGDLSVYWYQQSLDQGLQFLIQYYNGEERAKGNILERFSAQQFPDLHSELNLSSLELGDSALYFCASSTRQGTNEKLFFGSGTQLSVL.

This clone appeared a few times. This sequence joins TRBV2 and TRBJ1-6; TRBD1 matches at 7 bases. The length of the CDR3 is 16 residues. The V and J ends lost 1 base and 7 bases, in that order; junction bases with no gene match: 7. Germline V lookup: CDR1 SNHLY, CDR2 FYNNEI. DNA of the CDR3: TGTGCCAGCAGTGAAGGCTGGGACAGAAGAAATTCACCCCTCCACTTT. Translating it yields CASSEGWDRRNSPLHF.

The sample holds a few counts of this clone. CDR3: CASSLGEGGNQPQHF. The CDR3 coding sequence is TGTGCCAGCAGCCTGGGGGAGGGAGGAAATCAGCCCCAGCATTTT. The chain couples TRBV16 to TRBJ1-5, with D possibly TRBD1 on 5 matching bases. Trimming removed 4 bases from V and 4 bases from J, with 14 bases in between. CDR3 length: 15 amino acids. CDR1 is KGHSY, CDR2 FQNENV, per germline.